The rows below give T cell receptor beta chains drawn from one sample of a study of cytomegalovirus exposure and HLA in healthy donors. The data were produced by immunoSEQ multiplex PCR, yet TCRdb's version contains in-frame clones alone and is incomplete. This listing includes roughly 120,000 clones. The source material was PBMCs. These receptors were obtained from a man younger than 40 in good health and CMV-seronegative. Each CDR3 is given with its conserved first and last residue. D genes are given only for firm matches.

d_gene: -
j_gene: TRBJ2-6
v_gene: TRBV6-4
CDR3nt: TGTGCCAGCCGAGTCTCTGGGGCCAACGTCCTGACTTTC
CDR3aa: CASRVSGANVLTF

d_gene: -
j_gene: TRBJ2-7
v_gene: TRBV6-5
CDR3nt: TGTGCCAGCAGTTGGAGCTGGGCCAGCGGCGAGCAGTACTTC
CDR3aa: CASSWSWASGEQYF

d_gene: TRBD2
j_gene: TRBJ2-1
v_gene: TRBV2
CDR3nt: TGTGCCAGCGATCGGGGGACTAGCGGGGTACACTTCCGCGGACGGTTCTTC
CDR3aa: CASDRGTSGVHFRGRFF

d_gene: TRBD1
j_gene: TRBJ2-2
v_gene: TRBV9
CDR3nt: TGTGCCAGCAGCCCTACAGGGGGACGGACCGGGGAGCTGTTTTTT
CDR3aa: CASSPTGGRTGELFF

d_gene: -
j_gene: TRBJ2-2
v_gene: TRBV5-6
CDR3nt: TGTGCCAGCAGCTTGGAGGTTAGCACCCTTTACGGGGAGCTGTTTTTT
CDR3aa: CASSLEVSTLYGELFF

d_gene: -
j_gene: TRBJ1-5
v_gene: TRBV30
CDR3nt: TGTGCCTGGAGTACCTATAGCAATCAGCCCCAGCATTTT
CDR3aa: CAWSTYSNQPQHF

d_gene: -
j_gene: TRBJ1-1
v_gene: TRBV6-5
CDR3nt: TGTGCCAGCAGTTACGGGGGGACTGAAGCTTTCTTT
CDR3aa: CASSYGGTEAFF

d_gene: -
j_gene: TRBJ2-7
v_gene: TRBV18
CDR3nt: TGTGCCAGCTCACCCGACGACAGGTACGAGCAGTACTTC
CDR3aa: CASSPDDRYEQYF

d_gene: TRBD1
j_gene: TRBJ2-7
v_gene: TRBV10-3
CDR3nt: TGTGCCATCGGACAGGGTGGCGAGCAGTACTTC
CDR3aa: CAIGQGGEQYF

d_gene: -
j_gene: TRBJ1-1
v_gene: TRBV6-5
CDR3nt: TGTGCCAGCAGTTACGATGAGGGGGTCACTGAAGCTTTCTTT
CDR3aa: CASSYDEGVTEAFF

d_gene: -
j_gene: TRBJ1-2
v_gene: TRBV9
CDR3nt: TGTGCTAGCAGCGGGGACTTCTATGGCTACACCTTC
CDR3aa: CASSGDFYGYTF

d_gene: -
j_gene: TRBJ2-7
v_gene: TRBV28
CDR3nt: TGTGCCAGCAGTTTAGGGTGGAGCTCCTACGAGCAGTACTTC
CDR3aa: CASSLGWSSYEQYF

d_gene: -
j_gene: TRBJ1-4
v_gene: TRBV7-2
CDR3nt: TGTGCCAGCAGCTTAGTGGGGGGGCGAACTAATGAAAAACTGTTTTTT
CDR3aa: CASSLVGGRTNEKLFF

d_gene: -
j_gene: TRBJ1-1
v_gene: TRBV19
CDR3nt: TGTGCCAGTAGTATATCTGTGAACACTGAAGCTTTCTTT
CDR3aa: CASSISVNTEAFF

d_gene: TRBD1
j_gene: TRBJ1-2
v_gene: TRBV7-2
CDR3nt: TGTGCCAGCAGCCTATGGACAGGGGGTGGTGGCTACACCTTC
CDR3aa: CASSLWTGGGGYTF

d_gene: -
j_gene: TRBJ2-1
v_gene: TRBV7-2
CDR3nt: TGTGCCAGCAGCACCTCGGACAGACCCTACAATGAGCAGTTCTTC
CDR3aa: CASSTSDRPYNEQFF